These T cell receptor beta chains were read from a single sample in a study of blood T cell repertoires in COVID-19. Produced via immunoSEQ multiplex PCR; TCRdb's table is partial and in-frame only. This table holds some 160,000 clones, about four fifths found once. The sample was peripheral blood. The receptors come from a man between 65 and 85 years old with active or convalescent COVID-19. Both conserved end residues are part of each CDR3. D genes are given only for firm matches. Expanded clones get a size class; other rows say once, few or many, or leave the size out.

>15|TRBJ1-1|TRBD1|NA|TRBV7-9
CASRSAGTANTEAFF
TGTGCCAGCAGATCAGCCGGGACAGCGAACACTGAAGCTTTCTTT
>15|TRBJ2-1|TRBD2|few|TRBV6-5
CASSLSGRSYNEQFF
TGTGCCAGCAGTTTAAGCGGGAGGTCCTACAATGAGCAGTTCTTC
>17|TRBJ2-3|NA|NA|TRBV4-3
CASSLDPHPERADTQYF
TGCGCCAGCAGCCTTGACCCACACCCCGAGAGGGCAGATACGCAGTATTTT
>15|TRBJ1-1|NA|NA|TRBV4-3
CASSQDPRSQKEAFF
TGCGCCAGCAGCCAAGACCCTCGGAGCCAGAAAGAAGCTTTCTTT
>14|TRBJ2-7|NA|NA|TRBV6-5
CASSYPIPGGEQYF
TGTGCCAGCAGTTACCCCATCCCCGGCGGCGAGCAGTACTTC
>15|TRBJ2-7|TRBD2|NA|TRBV6-2/TRBV6-3
CASSSRTSASYEQYF
TGTGCCAGCAGTTCCCGGACTAGCGCATCCTACGAGCAGTACTTC
>13|TRBJ2-1|NA|NA|TRBV7-8
CASSLALYNEQFF
TGTGCCAGCAGCTTAGCCCTATACAATGAGCAGTTCTTC
>14|TRBJ1-6|NA|NA|TRBV5-6
CASSLDRGVSPLHF
TGTGCCAGCAGCTTGGACCGGGGGGTCTCACCCCTCCACTTT
>17|TRBJ2-1|NA|NA|TRBV11-2
CASSSPRPSIRINEQFF
TGTGCCAGCAGCAGCCCGAGGCCCTCGATTCGTATCAATGAGCAGTTCTTC
>14|TRBJ1-1|TRBD1|NA|TRBV19
CASSPTGARTEAFF
TGTGCCAGTAGCCCCACAGGGGCCAGGACTGAAGCTTTCTTT
>15|TRBJ1-5|TRBD1|NA|TRBV2
CASRAGTGSNQPQHF
TGTGCCAGCAGAGCCGGGACAGGGTCCAATCAGCCCCAGCATTTT
>16|TRBJ2-7|TRBD1|NA|TRBV10-3
CAITEGQGGSGYEQYF
TGTGCCATCACCGAGGGACAGGGGGGATCAGGCTACGAGCAGTACTTC
>17|TRBJ2-5|TRBD2|NA|TRBV3-1/TRBV3-2
CASTTLFLLARQETQYF
TGTGCCAGCACCACACTCTTCCTACTAGCGAGGCAAGAGACCCAGTACTTC
>14|TRBJ1-3|NA|NA|TRBV11-2
CASSLIQSGNTIYF
TGTGCCAGCAGCTTAATCCAGTCTGGAAACACCATATATTTT
>14|TRBJ2-6|NA|NA|TRBV7-2
CASSPPGGANVLTF
TGTGCCAGCAGCCCTCCCGGGGGGGCCAACGTCCTGACTTTC
>15|TRBJ2-1|TRBD1|NA|TRBV27
CASSSGQGFFDEQFF
TGTGCCAGCAGTTCTGGACAGGGGTTTTTTGATGAGCAGTTCTTC
>12|TRBJ2-7|NA|NA|TRBV20-1
CSASIGGYEQYF
TGCAGTGCTAGTATTGGCGGCTACGAGCAGTACTTC
>17|TRBJ1-6|TRBD1|NA|TRBV28
CASRDRVGGSYNSPLHF
TGTGCCAGCAGGGACAGGGTGGGCGGCTCCTATAATTCACCCCTCCACTTT
>14|TRBJ1-1|NA|NA|TRBV7-2
CASSLVRGNTEAFF
TGTGCCAGCAGCTTAGTCAGGGGGAACACTGAAGCTTTCTTT
>18|TRBJ1-5|TRBD1|NA|TRBV4-1
CASSQQDRGGLSNQPQHF
TGCGCCAGCAGCCAACAGGACAGGGGGGGACTTAGCAATCAGCCCCAGCATTTT
>17|TRBJ2-5|TRBD1|NA|TRBV7-2
CASSSTVGQGAGETQYF
TGTGCCAGCAGCTCAACGGTGGGGCAGGGGGCAGGGGAGACCCAGTACTTC
>16|TRBJ1-6|TRBD1|NA|TRBV18
CASPLQQGVNNSPLHF
TGTGCCAGCCCCCTCCAACAGGGGGTAAATAATTCACCCCTCCACTTT
>12|TRBJ2-7|TRBD1|NA|TRBV11-3
CASSGQGTEQYF
TGTGCCAGCAGTGGACAGGGAACCGAGCAGTACTTC
>14|TRBJ1-1|TRBD1|NA|TRBV18
CASSRDRGDTEAFF
TGTGCCAGCTCACGAGACAGGGGGGACACTGAAGCTTTCTTT
>13|TRBJ1-3|NA|NA|TRBV2
CASRRGSGNTIYF
TGTGCCAGCAGGCGGGGTTCTGGAAACACCATATATTTT
>13|TRBJ1-1|TRBD1|NA|TRBV19
CASSKTGVTEAFF
TGTGCCAGTAGTAAGACAGGGGTCACTGAAGCTTTCTTT
>14|TRBJ2-5|TRBD2|NA|TRBV9
CASSVPASGETQYF
TGTGCCAGCAGCGTACCGGCTAGCGGGGAGACCCAGTACTTC
>13|TRBJ2-5|TRBD2|NA|TRBV11-3
CASSLSGGETQYF
TGTGCCAGCAGCTTGAGCGGGGGGGAGACCCAGTACTTC
>14|TRBJ1-4|TRBD1|NA|TRBV6-5
CASSPGTGREKLFF
TGTGCCAGCAGTCCCGGGACAGGACGGGAAAAACTGTTTTTT
>16|TRBJ2-5|TRBD1|NA|TRBV7-2
CASTLSGTGIAKTQYF
TGTGCCAGCACCCTTTCAGGGACAGGGATTGCGAAGACCCAGTACTTC